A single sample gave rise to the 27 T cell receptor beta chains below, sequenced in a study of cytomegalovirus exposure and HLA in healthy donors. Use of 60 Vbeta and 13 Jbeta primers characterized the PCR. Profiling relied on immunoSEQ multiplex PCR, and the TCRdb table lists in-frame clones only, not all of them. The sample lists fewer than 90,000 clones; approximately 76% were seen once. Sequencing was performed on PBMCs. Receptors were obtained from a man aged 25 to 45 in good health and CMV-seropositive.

The CDR3 coding sequence is TGCGCCAGCAGCTTTATAACTAGCGGGGGGGCCGGGTACGAGCAGTACTTC. Protein: CASSFITSGGAGYEQYF. The chain is built from TRBV5-1 and TRBJ2-7, with 13 nucleotides matching TRBD2. The CDR3 is 17 amino acids. The germline gives CDR1 SGHRS, CDR2 YFSETQ. The trim removed 2 bases at V and 4 bases at J, leaving 9 bases unmatched. Full variable domain (missing parts from reference TRBV5-1 and TRBJ2-7): KAGVTQTPRYLIKTRGQQVTLSCSPISGHRSVSWYQQTPGQGLQFLFEYFSETQRNKGNFPGRFSGRQFSNSRSEMNVSTLELGDSALYLCASSFITSGGAGYEQYFGPGTRLTVT.

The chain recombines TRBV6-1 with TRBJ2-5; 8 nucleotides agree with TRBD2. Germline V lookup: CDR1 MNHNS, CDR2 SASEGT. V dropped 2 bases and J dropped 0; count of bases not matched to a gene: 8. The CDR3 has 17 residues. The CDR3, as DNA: TGTGCCAGCAGTGAATTCTCCGGGGGGGCGTACCAAGAGACCCAGTACTTC. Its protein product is CASSEFSGGAYQETQYF.

The CDR3 here is CASSYGESAGYTF. CDR3 nucleotides: TGTGCCAGCAGTTATGGAGAGTCGGCTGGCTACACCTTC. J is TRBJ1-2 and V is TRBV6-5; the D is unclear. The V end lost 3 bases, the J end lost 7 bases, and 12 bases lay between the germline ends. The CDR3 contains 13 residues. Germline CDR1 is MNHEY and CDR2 is SVGAGI.

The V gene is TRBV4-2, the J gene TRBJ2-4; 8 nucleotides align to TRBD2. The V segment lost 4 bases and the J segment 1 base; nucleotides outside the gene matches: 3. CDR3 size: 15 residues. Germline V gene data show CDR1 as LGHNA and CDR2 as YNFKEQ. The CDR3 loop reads CASSPGGAAKNIQYF. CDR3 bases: TGTGCCAGCAGCCCCGGGGGGGCTGCCAAAAACATTCAGTACTTC.

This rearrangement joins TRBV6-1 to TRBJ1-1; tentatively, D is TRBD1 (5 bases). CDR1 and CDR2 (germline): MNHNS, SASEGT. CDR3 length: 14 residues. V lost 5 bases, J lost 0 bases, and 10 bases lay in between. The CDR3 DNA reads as TGTGCCAGCAGTCGGGCAGGGCTGAACACTGAAGCTTTCTTT. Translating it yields CASSRAGLNTEAFF.

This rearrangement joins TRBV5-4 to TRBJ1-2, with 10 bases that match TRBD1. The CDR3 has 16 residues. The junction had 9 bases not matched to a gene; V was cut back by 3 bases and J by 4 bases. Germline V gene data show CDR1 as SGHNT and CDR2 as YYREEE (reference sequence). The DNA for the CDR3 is TGTGCCAGCAGCTGGGGAGACAGGGGGCCGATCTATGGCTACACCTTC. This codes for CASSWGDRGPIYGYTF.

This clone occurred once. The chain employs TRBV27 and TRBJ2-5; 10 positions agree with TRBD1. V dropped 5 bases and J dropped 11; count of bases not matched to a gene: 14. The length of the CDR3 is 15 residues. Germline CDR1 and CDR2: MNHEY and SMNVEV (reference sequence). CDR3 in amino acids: CASSASGQGRSSQYF. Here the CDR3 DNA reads TGTGCCAGCAGTGCCTCGGGACAGGGGCGGTCTTCGCAGTACTTC.

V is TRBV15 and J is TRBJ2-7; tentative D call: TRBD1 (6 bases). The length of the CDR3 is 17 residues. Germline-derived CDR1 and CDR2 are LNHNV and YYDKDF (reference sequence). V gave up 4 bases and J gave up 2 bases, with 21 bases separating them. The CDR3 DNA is TGTGCCACCAGCAACTCCGACAGGACCTCGCCGCCCTACGAGCAGTACTTC. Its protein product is CATSNSDRTSPPYEQYF.

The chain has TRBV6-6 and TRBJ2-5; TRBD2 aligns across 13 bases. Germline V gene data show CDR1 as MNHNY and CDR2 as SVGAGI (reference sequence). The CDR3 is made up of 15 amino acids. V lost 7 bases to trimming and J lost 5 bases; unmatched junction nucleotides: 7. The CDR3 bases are TGTGCCAGCACCGGGACTAGCGGGGTAGGGGAGACCCAGTACTTC. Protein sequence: CASTGTSGVGETQYF.

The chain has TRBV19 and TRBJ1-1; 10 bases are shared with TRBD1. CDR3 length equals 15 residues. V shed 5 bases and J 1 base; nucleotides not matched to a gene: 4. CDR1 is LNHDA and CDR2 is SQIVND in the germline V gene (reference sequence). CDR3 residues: CASSGTGVGNTEAFF. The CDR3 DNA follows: TGTGCCAGTAGTGGGACAGGGGTCGGGAACACTGAAGCTTTCTTT.

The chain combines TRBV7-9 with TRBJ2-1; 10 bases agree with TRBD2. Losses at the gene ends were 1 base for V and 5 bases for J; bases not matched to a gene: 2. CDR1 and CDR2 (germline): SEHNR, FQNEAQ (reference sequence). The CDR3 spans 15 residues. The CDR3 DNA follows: TGTGCCAGCAGCTTAGGTAGCGGGGGGCACAATGAGCAGTTCTTC. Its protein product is CASSLGSGGHNEQFF.

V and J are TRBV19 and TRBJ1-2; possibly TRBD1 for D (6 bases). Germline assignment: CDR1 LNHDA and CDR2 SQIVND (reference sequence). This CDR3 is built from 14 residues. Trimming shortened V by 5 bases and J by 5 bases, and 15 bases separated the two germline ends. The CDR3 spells CASSPDRGVYGYTF. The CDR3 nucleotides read TGTGCCAGTAGTCCGGACAGAGGAGTGTATGGCTACACCTTC.

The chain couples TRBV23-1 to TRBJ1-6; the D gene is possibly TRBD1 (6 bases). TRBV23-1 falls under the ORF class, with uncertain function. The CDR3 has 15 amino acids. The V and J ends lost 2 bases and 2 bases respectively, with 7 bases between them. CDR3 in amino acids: CASSQRGTYNSPLHF. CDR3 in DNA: TGCGCCAGCAGTCAAAGGGGGACCTATAATTCACCCCTCCACTTT.

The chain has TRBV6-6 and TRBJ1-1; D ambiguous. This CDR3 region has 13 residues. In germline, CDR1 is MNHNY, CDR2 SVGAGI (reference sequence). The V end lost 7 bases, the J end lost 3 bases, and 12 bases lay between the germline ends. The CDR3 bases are TGTGCCAGCACCTCCCTTCAGGACACTGAAGCTTTCTTT. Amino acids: CASTSLQDTEAFF.

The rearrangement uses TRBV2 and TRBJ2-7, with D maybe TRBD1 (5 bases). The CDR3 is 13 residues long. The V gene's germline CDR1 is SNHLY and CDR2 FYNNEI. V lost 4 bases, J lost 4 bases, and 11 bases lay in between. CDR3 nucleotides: TGTGCCAGCAGTGTGGGGCCTAGGTACGAGCAGTACTTC. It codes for CASSVGPRYEQYF.

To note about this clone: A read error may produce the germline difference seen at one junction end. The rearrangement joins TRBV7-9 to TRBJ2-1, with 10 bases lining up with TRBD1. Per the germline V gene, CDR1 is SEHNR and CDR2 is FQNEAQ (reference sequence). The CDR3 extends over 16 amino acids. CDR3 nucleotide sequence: TGTGCCAGCAGCTTAGTGGGGACAGGGGCCTACAATGGGCAGTTCTTC. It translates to CASSLVGTGAYNGQFF.

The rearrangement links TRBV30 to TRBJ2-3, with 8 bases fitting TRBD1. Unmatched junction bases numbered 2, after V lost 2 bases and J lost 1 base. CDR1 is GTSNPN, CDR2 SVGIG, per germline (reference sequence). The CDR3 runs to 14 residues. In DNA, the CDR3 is TGTGCCTGGAGTCCGGGACAGGGCACAGATACGCAGTATTTT. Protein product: CAWSPGQGTDTQYF. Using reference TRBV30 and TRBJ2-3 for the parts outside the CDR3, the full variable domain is SQTIHQWPATLVQPVGSPLSLECTVEGTSNPNLYWYRQAAGRGLQLLFYSVGIGQISSEVPQNLSASRPQDRQFILSSKKLLLSDSGFYLCAWSPGQGTDTQYFGPGTRLTVL.

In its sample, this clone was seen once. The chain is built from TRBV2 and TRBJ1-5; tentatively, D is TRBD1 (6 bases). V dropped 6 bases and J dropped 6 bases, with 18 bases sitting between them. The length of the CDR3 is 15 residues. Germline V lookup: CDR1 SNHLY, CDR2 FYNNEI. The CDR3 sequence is CASRASTGGGQPQHF. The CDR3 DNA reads TGTGCCAGCAGGGCCTCGACAGGCGGGGGTCAGCCCCAGCATTTT. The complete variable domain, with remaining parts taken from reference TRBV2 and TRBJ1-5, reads EPEVTQTPSHQVTQMGQEVILRCVPISNHLYFYWYRQILGQKVEFLVSFYNNEISEKSEIFDDQFSVERPDGSNFTLKIRSTKLEDSAMYFCASRASTGGGQPQHFGDGTRLSIL.

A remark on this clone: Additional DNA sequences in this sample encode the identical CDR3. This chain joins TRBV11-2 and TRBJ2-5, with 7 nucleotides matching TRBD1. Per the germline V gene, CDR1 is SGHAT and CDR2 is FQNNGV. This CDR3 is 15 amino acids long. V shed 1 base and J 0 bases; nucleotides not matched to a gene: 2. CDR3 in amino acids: CASSLGDRDQETQYF. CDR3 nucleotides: TGTGCCAGCAGCTTAGGTGACAGGGACCAAGAGACCCAGTACTTC.

The CDR3 loop is CASSPGLGGEQYF. CDR3 DNA: TGTGCCAGCAGTCCCGGGCTCGGGGGCGAGCAGTACTTC. This chain joins TRBV6-6 and TRBJ2-7, with a weak D call TRBD2 (6 bases). This CDR3 comprises 13 residues. Germline CDR1 reads MNHNY; CDR2 reads SVGAGI (reference sequence). Deletions cut 5 bases from V and 6 bases from J, with 14 bases between.

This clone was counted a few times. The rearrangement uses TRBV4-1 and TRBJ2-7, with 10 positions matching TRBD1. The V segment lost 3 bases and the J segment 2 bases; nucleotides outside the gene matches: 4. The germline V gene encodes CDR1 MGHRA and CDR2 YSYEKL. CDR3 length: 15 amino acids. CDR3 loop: CASSQTGTGAYEQYF. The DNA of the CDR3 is TGCGCCAGCAGCCAGACCGGGACAGGGGCCTACGAGCAGTACTTC.

Here the CDR3 DNA reads TGTGCCAGCAGCAGGGGCGCGGGGGGCCTTACTTACGAGCAGTACTTC. The encoded protein is CASSRGAGGLTYEQYF. The rearrangement uses TRBV7-2 and TRBJ2-7, with 8 nucleotides matching TRBD2. The CDR3 sequence is 16 residues long. Germline loops: CDR1 SGHTA, CDR2 FQGNSA. J lost 4 bases, V lost 5 bases, and 13 bases had no gene match.

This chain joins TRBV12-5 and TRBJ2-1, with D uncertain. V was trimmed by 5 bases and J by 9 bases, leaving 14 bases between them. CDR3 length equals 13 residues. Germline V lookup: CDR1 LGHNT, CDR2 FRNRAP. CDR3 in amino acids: CASGNTEVSEQFF. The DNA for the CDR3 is TGTGCTAGTGGTAACACCGAGGTATCTGAGCAGTTCTTC.

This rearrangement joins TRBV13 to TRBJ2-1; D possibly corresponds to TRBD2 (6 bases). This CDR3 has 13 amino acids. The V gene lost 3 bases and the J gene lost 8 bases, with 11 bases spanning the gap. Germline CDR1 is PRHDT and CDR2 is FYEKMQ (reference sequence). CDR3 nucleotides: TGTGCCAGCAGCTTTGGGGGGTGGGATGAGCAGTTCTTC. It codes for CASSFGGWDEQFF. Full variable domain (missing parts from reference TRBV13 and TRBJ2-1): AAGVIQSPRHLIKEKRETATLKCYPIPRHDTVYWYQQGPGQDPQFLISFYEKMQSDKGSIPDRFSAQQFSDYHSELNMSSLELGDSALYFCASSFGGWDEQFFGPGTRLTVL.

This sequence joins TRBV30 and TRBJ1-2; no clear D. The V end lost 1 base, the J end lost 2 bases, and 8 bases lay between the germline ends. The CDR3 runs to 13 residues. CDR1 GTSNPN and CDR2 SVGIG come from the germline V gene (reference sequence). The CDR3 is CAWSGGFNYGYTF. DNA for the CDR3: TGTGCCTGGAGTGGAGGATTCAACTATGGCTACACCTTC.

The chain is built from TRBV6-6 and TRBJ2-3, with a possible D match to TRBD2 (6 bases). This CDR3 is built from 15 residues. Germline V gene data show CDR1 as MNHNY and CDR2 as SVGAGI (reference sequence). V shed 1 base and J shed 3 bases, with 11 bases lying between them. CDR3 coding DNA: TGTGCCAGCAGTTACTTACAGGAGGGGACAGATACGCAGTATTTT. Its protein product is CASSYLQEGTDTQYF.

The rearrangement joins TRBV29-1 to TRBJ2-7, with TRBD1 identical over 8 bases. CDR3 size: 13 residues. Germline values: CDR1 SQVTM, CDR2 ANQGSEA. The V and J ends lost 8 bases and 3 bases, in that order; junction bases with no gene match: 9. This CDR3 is CSFLRQGSYEQYF. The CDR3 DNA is TGCAGCTTCCTCAGACAGGGGAGCTACGAGCAGTACTTC.